These 9 T cell receptor beta chains originate from one sample sequenced in a study of PD-1 blockade in classical Hodgkin lymphoma. Some clones are missing from TCRdb's copy, which holds only in-frame ones; the method was immunoSEQ multiplex PCR. The sample holds 5,500 to 7,500 clones; around 57% are singletons and the top ten take 13% to 15%. Relapses following autologous stem cell transplantation were seen in all patients, with brentuximab vedotin exposure varying. Through magnetic negative selection, CD8+ T cells were separated from PBMCs that had been thawed. Specimen: CD8+ T cells from blood, collected at baseline. The receptor source for this set is a human donor with classical Hodgkin lymphoma.

V gene TRBV27 combines with J gene TRBJ2-3; tentative D call: TRBD1 (6 bases). V lost 5 bases and J 1 base, leaving 10 bases between the germline ends. The CDR3 totals 14 residues. Per germline, CDR1 MNHEY and CDR2 SMNVEV (reference sequence). This CDR3 reads CASSSAGGTDTQYF. The CDR3, as DNA: TGTGCCAGCAGTAGCGCAGGGGGCACAGATACGCAGTATTTT.

This chain connects TRBV5-6 to TRBJ2-7; D is perhaps TRBD1 (6 bases). This CDR3 region has 14 residues. The ends were cut back, 0 bases at V and 2 bases at J, with 9 bases in the middle. The germline gives CDR1 SGHDT, CDR2 YYEEEE. The CDR3: CASSLGQVAYEQYF. CDR3 sequence (DNA): TGTGCCAGCAGCTTGGGACAGGTTGCCTACGAGCAGTACTTC.

This clone was picked up a small number of times. The rearrangement joins TRBV28 to TRBJ2-3; D is ambiguous. The germline V and J ends were trimmed by 4 bases and 0 bases, with 8 bases remaining between them. The CDR3 totals 14 residues. Germline CDR1 reads MDHEN; CDR2 reads SYDVKM. The CDR3 reads CASSWSRSTDTQYF. The CDR3, as DNA: TGTGCCAGCAGTTGGAGCAGGAGCACAGATACGCAGTATTTT.

This clone was detected only once. The chain uses TRBV27 and TRBJ2-3; TRBD1 is a possible D gene (6 bases). The CDR3 runs 17 residues. CDR1 and CDR2 from the germline V gene are MNHEY and SMNVEV (reference sequence). Trimming took off 4 bases at V and 2 bases at J, with 19 bases between the two ends. As DNA, the CDR3 is TGTGCCAGCAGTTACCGGGACACAGGCCGAATCACAGATACGCAGTATTTT. Its protein product is CASSYRDTGRITDTQYF.

This chain uses TRBV5-4 with TRBJ2-5, with unresolved D. The CDR3 covers 12 residues. The V end lost 2 bases, the J end lost 5 bases, and 7 bases lay between the germline ends. Germline V CDR1 and CDR2: SGHNT, YYREEE (reference sequence). The CDR3 loop reads CASSFNGETQYF. The CDR3 DNA reads TGTGCCAGCAGCTTTAACGGGGAGACCCAGTACTTC.

The rearrangement joins TRBV25-1 to TRBJ1-2; possibly TRBD1 for D (6 bases). Looked up from germline, CDR1 is MGHDK and CDR2 is SYGVNS. This CDR3 has 14 residues. Between the trimmed V and J ends, which lost 8 bases and 7 bases, there was a span of 20 bases. This chain's CDR3 is CASETPGFRGGYTF. CDR3 bases: TGTGCCAGCGAAACCCCAGGATTCAGGGGTGGCTACACCTTC.

The chain couples TRBV14 to TRBJ2-7; the match to TRBD1 covers 7 bases. The V and J ends lost 3 bases and 3 bases, in that order; junction bases with no gene match: 11. Germline V gives CDR1 SGHDN, CDR2 FVKESK. The CDR3 totals 16 residues. Here the CDR3 DNA reads TGTGCCAGCAGCCAGCTTCTAGGGGGCGCCTTCTACGAGCAGTACTTC. Translated, it gives CASSQLLGGAFYEQYF.

V and J are TRBV15 and TRBJ1-2; D remains unclear. Per the germline V gene, CDR1 is LNHNV and CDR2 is YYDKDF (reference sequence). The CDR3 sequence is 14 residues long. Trimming stripped 0 bases from V and 4 bases from J, with 9 bases between. The CDR3 is CATSRDTDRYGYTF. DNA of the CDR3: TGTGCCACCAGCAGAGATACGGACCGCTATGGCTACACCTTC.

V gene TRBV7-9 combines with J gene TRBJ2-5, with TRBD2 matching over 7 bases. CDR1 SEHNR and CDR2 FQNEAQ come from the germline V gene (reference sequence). This CDR3 region has 15 residues. J lost 0 bases, V lost 4 bases, and 5 bases had no gene match. The CDR3 region is CASSYRSGYQETQYF. CDR3 DNA sequence: TGTGCCAGCAGCTACCGTAGCGGGTACCAAGAGACCCAGTACTTC.